A selection of T cell receptor beta chains follows, all from one sample in a study of blood T cell repertoires in COVID-19. Repertoires were generated with immunoSEQ multiplex PCR, while TCRdb's copy carries only in-frame clones and drops some. The data contain fewer than 70,000 clones, over 75% of them singletons. Sample: peripheral blood. The receptor set was obtained from an elderly man with acute or convalescent COVID-19. CDR3s include the opening cysteine and the closing phenylalanine or tryptophan. The order of the fields is CDR3 DNA, CDR3 protein, D gene, clone size, J gene, V gene, CDR3 length. A D gene is named only where the DNA matches it firmly. Some rows mark clone size as missing; the rest say once, few, many or name a class of expanded clone.

cdr3_nt: TGTGCCAGCAGTTTCATGCCCAGCTCCTACGAGCAGTACTTC; cdr3_aa: CASSFMPSSYEQYF; d_call: .; clone_size: once; j_call: TRBJ2-7; v_call: TRBV27; cdr3_length: 14
cdr3_nt: TGTGCCAGCACCCCGGACAGATGGAACACTGAAGCTTTCTTT; cdr3_aa: CASTPDRWNTEAFF; d_call: .; clone_size: once; j_call: TRBJ1-1; v_call: TRBV7-6; cdr3_length: 14
cdr3_nt: TGCGCCAGCAGCCAGCAGGGTGCTAATGAAAAACTGTTTTTT; cdr3_aa: CASSQQGANEKLFF; d_call: .; clone_size: .; j_call: TRBJ1-4; v_call: TRBV4-1; cdr3_length: 14
cdr3_nt: TGTGCCAGCAGCTTATTTCAAGTCCCAGGGGGAAAACTGTTTTTT; cdr3_aa: CASSLFQVPGGKLFF; d_call: TRBD1; clone_size: few; j_call: TRBJ1-4; v_call: TRBV7-9; cdr3_length: 15
cdr3_nt: TGTGCCAGCACTACTAGCGCGTTCACAGATACGCAGTATTTT; cdr3_aa: CASTTSAFTDTQYF; d_call: TRBD2; clone_size: .; j_call: TRBJ2-3; v_call: TRBV2; cdr3_length: 14
cdr3_nt: TGTGCCACGTCGGGACTGACCTCCTACAATGAGCAGTTCTTC; cdr3_aa: CATSGLTSYNEQFF; d_call: .; clone_size: once; j_call: TRBJ2-1; v_call: TRBV10-3; cdr3_length: 14
cdr3_nt: TGTGCCACCAGCAGAGATTACACCGGGACAGGGGGCGAAACTGAAGCTTTCTTT; cdr3_aa: CATSRDYTGTGGETEAFF; d_call: TRBD1; clone_size: .; j_call: TRBJ1-1; v_call: TRBV15; cdr3_length: 18
cdr3_nt: TGTGCCAGTTTTTCGGCGGGGGATAATCAGCCCCAGCATTTT; cdr3_aa: CASFSAGDNQPQHF; d_call: .; clone_size: few; j_call: TRBJ1-5; v_call: TRBV6-6; cdr3_length: 14
cdr3_nt: TGCAGCGCACAGGGAGCCTCAATGGATACGCAGTATTTT; cdr3_aa: CSAQGASMDTQYF; d_call: .; clone_size: .; j_call: TRBJ2-3; v_call: TRBV29-1; cdr3_length: 13
cdr3_nt: TGTGCCAGCTCCGCCTCAACGGGAGGCAACTATGGCTACACCTTC; cdr3_aa: CASSASTGGNYGYTF; d_call: .; clone_size: once; j_call: TRBJ1-2; v_call: TRBV18; cdr3_length: 15
cdr3_nt: TGCGCCAGCAGCGGGGGACAGACACGGCCCAACAATGAGCAGTTCTTC; cdr3_aa: CASSGGQTRPNNEQFF; d_call: TRBD1; clone_size: .; j_call: TRBJ2-1; v_call: TRBV5-1; cdr3_length: 16
cdr3_nt: TGTGCCAGCAGCCCGACTCCCCAGGGTGACTCTGGAAACACCATATATTTT; cdr3_aa: CASSPTPQGDSGNTIYF; d_call: .; clone_size: .; j_call: TRBJ1-3; v_call: TRBV7-2; cdr3_length: 17
cdr3_nt: TGTGCCAGCAGCTCCCGGAGTGTCCCGGCCCCTGAAGCTTTCTTT; cdr3_aa: CASSSRSVPAPEAFF; d_call: .; clone_size: .; j_call: TRBJ1-1; v_call: TRBV7-2; cdr3_length: 15
cdr3_nt: TGTGCCTTGGACTACTACAATGAGCAGTTCTTC; cdr3_aa: CALDYYNEQFF; d_call: .; clone_size: once; j_call: TRBJ2-1; v_call: TRBV7-2; cdr3_length: 11
cdr3_nt: TGCAGTGCTTTGGACGGGGTGACCCAGTACTTC; cdr3_aa: CSALDGVTQYF; d_call: .; clone_size: .; j_call: TRBJ2-5; v_call: TRBV20-1; cdr3_length: 11
cdr3_nt: TGTGCCAGCAGCCACTCGGACTATTCGTCTAACACAGATACGCAGTATTTT; cdr3_aa: CASSHSDYSSNTDTQYF; d_call: .; clone_size: .; j_call: TRBJ2-3; v_call: TRBV3-1/TRBV3-2; cdr3_length: 17
cdr3_nt: TGCGCCAGCAGCTCGACAGGGACCCCGGGGCAGCCCCAGCATTTT; cdr3_aa: CASSSTGTPGQPQHF; d_call: TRBD1; clone_size: .; j_call: TRBJ1-5; v_call: TRBV5-1; cdr3_length: 15
cdr3_nt: TGTGCCAGCAGCCCGGACAGAAACTATGGCTACACCTTC; cdr3_aa: CASSPDRNYGYTF; d_call: .; clone_size: .; j_call: TRBJ1-2; v_call: TRBV7-2; cdr3_length: 13
cdr3_nt: TGTGCCAGCAGCTTGGCGTTATACAGGTTTAACTATGGCTACACCTTC; cdr3_aa: CASSLALYRFNYGYTF; d_call: .; clone_size: .; j_call: TRBJ1-2; v_call: TRBV5-8; cdr3_length: 16
cdr3_nt: TGCGCCAGCGGAGAACAGGGGGCCAACACCGGGGAGCTGTTTTTT; cdr3_aa: CASGEQGANTGELFF; d_call: TRBD1; clone_size: .; j_call: TRBJ2-2; v_call: TRBV5-1; cdr3_length: 15
cdr3_nt: TGTGCCACCAGTGATTGGCAGGGGTACAATGAGCAGTTCTTC; cdr3_aa: CATSDWQGYNEQFF; d_call: .; clone_size: .; j_call: TRBJ2-1; v_call: TRBV24-1; cdr3_length: 14
cdr3_nt: TGTGCCACCAGTGACTCCGGGACTCCCCTAACTAGCACAGATACGCAGTATTTT; cdr3_aa: CATSDSGTPLTSTDTQYF; d_call: .; clone_size: .; j_call: TRBJ2-3; v_call: TRBV24-1; cdr3_length: 18
cdr3_nt: TGTGCCAGCAGTTTAAGCAGGCTCTACGAGCAGTACTTC; cdr3_aa: CASSLSRLYEQYF; d_call: .; clone_size: .; j_call: TRBJ2-7; v_call: TRBV27; cdr3_length: 13
cdr3_nt: TGTGCCACCATCCTGAGGTCTGGCGGGAGAGGAGGCGATGAGCAGTTCTTC; cdr3_aa: CATILRSGGRGGDEQFF; d_call: TRBD2; clone_size: once; j_call: TRBJ2-1; v_call: TRBV27; cdr3_length: 17
cdr3_nt: TGTGCCAGCAGCACAGGGGACAGTCCGAACACCGGGGAGCTGTTTTTT; cdr3_aa: CASSTGDSPNTGELFF; d_call: TRBD1; clone_size: .; j_call: TRBJ2-2; v_call: TRBV7-8; cdr3_length: 16
cdr3_nt: TGTGCCACCAGTGATCCCTTACTAGGAGCTAGGGAGACCCAGTACTTC; cdr3_aa: CATSDPLLGARETQYF; d_call: .; clone_size: once; j_call: TRBJ2-5; v_call: TRBV24-1; cdr3_length: 16
cdr3_nt: TGTGCCAGCAGCGAGGGGGCGGGGCGCACTGAAGCTTTCTTT; cdr3_aa: CASSEGAGRTEAFF; d_call: TRBD1; clone_size: .; j_call: TRBJ1-1; v_call: TRBV9; cdr3_length: 14
cdr3_nt: TGCGCCAGCAGCGGACATCCCCTCGGCAATGAGCAGTTCTTC; cdr3_aa: CASSGHPLGNEQFF; d_call: .; clone_size: .; j_call: TRBJ2-1; v_call: TRBV10-1; cdr3_length: 14
cdr3_nt: TGTGCCAGCAGCCAAGTATGGGGGGGGATGGATGGCTACACCTTC; cdr3_aa: CASSQVWGGMDGYTF; d_call: .; clone_size: once; j_call: TRBJ1-2; v_call: TRBV3-1/TRBV3-2; cdr3_length: 15
cdr3_nt: TGTGCCAGCAGCGCTAGCGGGAGTATATCCTACGAGCAGTACTTC; cdr3_aa: CASSASGSISYEQYF; d_call: TRBD2; clone_size: .; j_call: TRBJ2-7; v_call: TRBV11-3; cdr3_length: 15
cdr3_nt: TGTGCCACCAGGGGGACTGCACAAGAGACCCAGTACTTC; cdr3_aa: CATRGTAQETQYF; d_call: .; clone_size: .; j_call: TRBJ2-5; v_call: TRBV24-1; cdr3_length: 13
cdr3_nt: TGTGCCAGCTCACCATCCAGGGGCGATGGCTACACCTTC; cdr3_aa: CASSPSRGDGYTF; d_call: .; clone_size: .; j_call: TRBJ1-2; v_call: TRBV18; cdr3_length: 13
cdr3_nt: TGCAGCGTTACCCCTTTAGCGGGAGGGCGGTACGAGCAGTACTTC; cdr3_aa: CSVTPLAGGRYEQYF; d_call: TRBD2; clone_size: .; j_call: TRBJ2-7; v_call: TRBV29-1; cdr3_length: 15
cdr3_nt: TGTGCCAGCAGTTATCAGGGGGCCGCTCAGCCCCAGCATTTT; cdr3_aa: CASSYQGAAQPQHF; d_call: TRBD1; clone_size: few; j_call: TRBJ1-5; v_call: TRBV2; cdr3_length: 14
cdr3_nt: TGTGCCAGCAGTCATGCTTCGGGCAGCGGGGGGCAAGAGACCCAGTACTTC; cdr3_aa: CASSHASGSGGQETQYF; d_call: TRBD2; clone_size: .; j_call: TRBJ2-5; v_call: TRBV3-1/TRBV3-2; cdr3_length: 17
cdr3_nt: TGTGCCAGTCTCCCCTTACCCGGCACCGGGGAGCTGTTTTTT; cdr3_aa: CASLPLPGTGELFF; d_call: .; clone_size: .; j_call: TRBJ2-2; v_call: TRBV27; cdr3_length: 14
cdr3_nt: TGTGCCAGCAGCTGGGGCTATCCCAATGAGCAGTTCTTC; cdr3_aa: CASSWGYPNEQFF; d_call: .; clone_size: once; j_call: TRBJ2-1; v_call: TRBV7-9; cdr3_length: 13
cdr3_nt: TGTGCCAGCAGTTTATCGGACAGGACCGAAAAACTGTTTTTT; cdr3_aa: CASSLSDRTEKLFF; d_call: TRBD1; clone_size: .; j_call: TRBJ1-4; v_call: TRBV27; cdr3_length: 14
cdr3_nt: TGCAGTGCTAGCCGCGGGGGGGCCCAGCATTTT; cdr3_aa: CSASRGGAQHF; d_call: .; clone_size: .; j_call: TRBJ1-5; v_call: TRBV20-1; cdr3_length: 11
cdr3_nt: TGTGCCAGCAGCTTAGAGGGGGCTTCCAATCAGCCCCAGCATTTT; cdr3_aa: CASSLEGASNQPQHF; d_call: TRBD1; clone_size: .; j_call: TRBJ1-5; v_call: TRBV7-8; cdr3_length: 15
cdr3_nt: TGCGCCAGCAGCTTGCAGGGCGAGGCTGGGGCCAACGTCCTGACTTTC; cdr3_aa: CASSLQGEAGANVLTF; d_call: .; clone_size: .; j_call: TRBJ2-6; v_call: TRBV5-1; cdr3_length: 16
cdr3_nt: TGTGCCAGCAGCCTGGACAGGGGCCAGGACGAGCAGTACTTC; cdr3_aa: CASSLDRGQDEQYF; d_call: TRBD1; clone_size: .; j_call: TRBJ2-7; v_call: TRBV7-2; cdr3_length: 14
cdr3_nt: TGTGCCAGCAGCCCAAAGCCCTCTCTTGGAGGAGAGACCCAGTACTTC; cdr3_aa: CASSPKPSLGGETQYF; d_call: .; clone_size: .; j_call: TRBJ2-5; v_call: TRBV7-9; cdr3_length: 16
cdr3_nt: TGCGCCAGCAGCTTGGGGCATCCCCAGAATGAGCAGTTCTTC; cdr3_aa: CASSLGHPQNEQFF; d_call: .; clone_size: .; j_call: TRBJ2-1; v_call: TRBV5-1; cdr3_length: 14